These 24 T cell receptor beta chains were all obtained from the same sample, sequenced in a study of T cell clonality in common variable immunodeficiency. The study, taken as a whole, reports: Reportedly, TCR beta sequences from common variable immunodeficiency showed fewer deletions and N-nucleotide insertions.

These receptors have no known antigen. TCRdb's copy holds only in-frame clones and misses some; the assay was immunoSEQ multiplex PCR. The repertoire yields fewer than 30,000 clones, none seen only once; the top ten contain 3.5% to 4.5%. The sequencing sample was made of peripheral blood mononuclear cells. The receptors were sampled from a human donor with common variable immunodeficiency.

CDR3 region: CASSVRPGFGDTEAFF. The CDR3 DNA, read in part, is TGTGCCAGCAGCGTTAGACCGGGGTTTGGGGACACTGAA. The chain combines TRBV2 with TRBJ1-1, with D unclear. Coverage ceases 3 residues before the CDR3 finishes, and the germline J gene fills in the end. Trimming pared 6 bases from V and 3 bases from J, leaving 20 bases between. The germline V gene encodes CDR1 SNHLY and CDR2 FYNNEI. This CDR3 has 16 amino acids.

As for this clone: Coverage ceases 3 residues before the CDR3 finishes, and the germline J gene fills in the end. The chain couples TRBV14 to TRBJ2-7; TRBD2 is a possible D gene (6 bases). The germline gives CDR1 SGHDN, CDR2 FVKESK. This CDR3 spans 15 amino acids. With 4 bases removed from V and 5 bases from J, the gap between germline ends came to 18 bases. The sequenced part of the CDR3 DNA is TGTGCCAGCAGCCCCCGGGACTCCCTCTGGAACGAG. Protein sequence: CASSPRDSLWNE. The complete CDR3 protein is CASSPRDSLWNEQYF.

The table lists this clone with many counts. The CDR3 DNA, read in part, is TGCGCCAGCAGCTTGCAACAGACTAGCGGGCAATCCTACAATGAG. The encoded protein is CASSLQQTSGQSYNE. The whole CDR3 region reads CASSLQQTSGQSYNEQFF. V gene TRBV5-1 combines with J gene TRBJ2-1; TRBD2 agrees at 10 bases. The read ends 3 residues shy of where the CDR3 ends; the end is completed using the germline J gene. Trimming took 1 base from V and 1 from J; bases not matched to a gene: 8. CDR3 length equals 18 residues. Germline V CDR1 and CDR2: SGHRS, YFSETQ. Supplemented by reference TRBV5-1 and TRBJ2-1, the full variable domain reads KAGVTQTPRYLIKTRGQQVTLSCSPISGHRSVSWYQQTPGQGLQFLFEYFSETQRNKGNFPGRFSGRQFSNSRSEMNVSTLELGDSALYLCASSLQQTSGQSYNEQFFGPGTRLTVL.

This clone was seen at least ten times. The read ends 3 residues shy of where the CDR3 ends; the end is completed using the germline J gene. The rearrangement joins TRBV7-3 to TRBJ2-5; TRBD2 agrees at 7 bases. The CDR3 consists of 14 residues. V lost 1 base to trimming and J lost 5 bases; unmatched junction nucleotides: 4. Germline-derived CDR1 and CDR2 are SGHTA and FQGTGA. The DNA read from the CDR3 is TGTGCCAGCAGCTTAAACCGGGGGGAGGAGACC. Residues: CASSLNRGEET. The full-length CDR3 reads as CASSLNRGEETQYF.

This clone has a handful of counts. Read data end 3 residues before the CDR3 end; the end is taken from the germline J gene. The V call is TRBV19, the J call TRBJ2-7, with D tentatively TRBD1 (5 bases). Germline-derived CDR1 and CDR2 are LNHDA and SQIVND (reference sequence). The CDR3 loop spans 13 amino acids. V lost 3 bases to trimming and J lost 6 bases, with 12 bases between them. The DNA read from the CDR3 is TGTGCCAGTAGTATGATCGCAGGGTCCGAG. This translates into CASSMIAGSE. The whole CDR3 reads CASSMIAGSEQYF.

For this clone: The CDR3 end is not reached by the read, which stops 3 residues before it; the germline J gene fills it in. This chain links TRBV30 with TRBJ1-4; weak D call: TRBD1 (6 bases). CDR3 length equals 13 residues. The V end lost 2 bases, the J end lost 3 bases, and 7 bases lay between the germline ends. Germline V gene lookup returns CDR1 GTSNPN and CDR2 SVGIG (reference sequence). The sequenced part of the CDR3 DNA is TGTGCCTGGAGTTGGGGGCCTAATGAAAAA. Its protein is CAWSWGPNEK. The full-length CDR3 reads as CAWSWGPNEKLFF.

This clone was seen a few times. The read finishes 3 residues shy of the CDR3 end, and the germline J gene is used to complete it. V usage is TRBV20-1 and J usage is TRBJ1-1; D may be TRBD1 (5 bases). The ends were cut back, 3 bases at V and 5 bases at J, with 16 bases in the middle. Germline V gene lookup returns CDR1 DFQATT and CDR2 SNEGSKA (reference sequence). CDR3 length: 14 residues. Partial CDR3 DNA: TGCAGTGCTAGGCAGGGACTTCTTGGGACTGAA. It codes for CSARQGLLGTE. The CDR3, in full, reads CSARQGLLGTEAFF.

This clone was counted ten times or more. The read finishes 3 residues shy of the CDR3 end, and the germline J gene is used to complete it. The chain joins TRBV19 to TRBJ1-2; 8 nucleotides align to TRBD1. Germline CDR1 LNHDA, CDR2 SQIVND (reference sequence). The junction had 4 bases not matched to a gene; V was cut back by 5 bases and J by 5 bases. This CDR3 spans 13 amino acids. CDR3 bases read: TGTGCCAGTAGTCGGGACAGGTTTTATGGC. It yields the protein CASSRDRFYG. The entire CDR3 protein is CASSRDRFYGYTF.

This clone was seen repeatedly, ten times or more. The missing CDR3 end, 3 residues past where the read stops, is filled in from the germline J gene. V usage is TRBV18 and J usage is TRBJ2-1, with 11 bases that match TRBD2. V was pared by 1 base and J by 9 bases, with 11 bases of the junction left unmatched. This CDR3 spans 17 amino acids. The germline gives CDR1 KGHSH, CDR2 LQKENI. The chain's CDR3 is CASSPLVSGRALGEQFF. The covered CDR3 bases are TGTGCCAGCTCACCACTGGTTAGCGGGAGGGCCTTAGGTGAG. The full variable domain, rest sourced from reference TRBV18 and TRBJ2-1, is NAGVMQNPRHLVRRRGQEARLRCSPMKGHSHVYWYRQLPEEGLKFMVYLQKENIIDESGMPKERFSAEFPKEGPSILRIQQVVRGDSAAYFCASSPLVSGRALGEQFFGPGTRLTVL.

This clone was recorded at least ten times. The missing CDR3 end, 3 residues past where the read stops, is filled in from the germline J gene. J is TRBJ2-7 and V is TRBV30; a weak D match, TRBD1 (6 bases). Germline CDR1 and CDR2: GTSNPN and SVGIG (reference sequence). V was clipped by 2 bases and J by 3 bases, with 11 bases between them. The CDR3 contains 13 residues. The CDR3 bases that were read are TGTGCCTGGAGTAACAGGGCGGGCTACGAG. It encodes CAWSNRAGYE. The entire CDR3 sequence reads CAWSNRAGYEQYF.

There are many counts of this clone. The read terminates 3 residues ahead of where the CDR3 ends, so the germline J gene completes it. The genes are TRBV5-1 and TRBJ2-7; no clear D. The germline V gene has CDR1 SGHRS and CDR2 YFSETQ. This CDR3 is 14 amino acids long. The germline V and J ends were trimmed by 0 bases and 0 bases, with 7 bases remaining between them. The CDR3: CASSLESSSYEQYF. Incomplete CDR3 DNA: TGCGCCAGCAGCTTGGAGAGTAGCTCCTACGAG.

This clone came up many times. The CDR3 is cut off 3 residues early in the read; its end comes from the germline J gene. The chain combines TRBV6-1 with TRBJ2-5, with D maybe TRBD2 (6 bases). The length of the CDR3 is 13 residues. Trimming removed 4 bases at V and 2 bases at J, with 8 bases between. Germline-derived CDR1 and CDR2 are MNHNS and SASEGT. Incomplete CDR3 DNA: TGTGCCAGCAGTGCTCTAGCGCAAGAGACC. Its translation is CASSALAQET. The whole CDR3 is CASSALAQETQYF.

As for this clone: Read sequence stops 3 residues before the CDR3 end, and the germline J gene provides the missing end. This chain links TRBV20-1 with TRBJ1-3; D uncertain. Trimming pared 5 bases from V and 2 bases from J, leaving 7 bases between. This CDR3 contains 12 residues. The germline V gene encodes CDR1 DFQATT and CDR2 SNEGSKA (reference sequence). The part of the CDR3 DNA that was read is TGCAGTGCTCGGTCGACTGGAAACACC. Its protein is CSARSTGNT. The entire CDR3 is CSARSTGNTIYF.

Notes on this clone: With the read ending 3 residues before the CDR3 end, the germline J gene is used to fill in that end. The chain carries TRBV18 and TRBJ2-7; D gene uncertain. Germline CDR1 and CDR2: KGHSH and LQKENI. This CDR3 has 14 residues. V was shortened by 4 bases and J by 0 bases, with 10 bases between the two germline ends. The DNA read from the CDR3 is TGTGCCAGCTCACGCCAGCGTTCCTCCTACGAG. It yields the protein CASSRQRSSYE. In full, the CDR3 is CASSRQRSSYEQYF. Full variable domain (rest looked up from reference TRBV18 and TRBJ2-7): NAGVMQNPRHLVRRRGQEARLRCSPMKGHSHVYWYRQLPEEGLKFMVYLQKENIIDESGMPKERFSAEFPKEGPSILRIQQVVRGDSAAYFCASSRQRSSYEQYFGPGTRLTVT.

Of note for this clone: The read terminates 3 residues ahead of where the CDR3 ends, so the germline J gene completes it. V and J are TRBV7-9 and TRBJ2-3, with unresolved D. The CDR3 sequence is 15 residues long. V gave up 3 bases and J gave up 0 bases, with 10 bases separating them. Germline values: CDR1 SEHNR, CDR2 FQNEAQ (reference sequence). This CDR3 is CASSFLQLSTDTQYF. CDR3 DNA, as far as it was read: TGTGCCAGCAGCTTCCTCCAGTTGAGCACAGATACG.

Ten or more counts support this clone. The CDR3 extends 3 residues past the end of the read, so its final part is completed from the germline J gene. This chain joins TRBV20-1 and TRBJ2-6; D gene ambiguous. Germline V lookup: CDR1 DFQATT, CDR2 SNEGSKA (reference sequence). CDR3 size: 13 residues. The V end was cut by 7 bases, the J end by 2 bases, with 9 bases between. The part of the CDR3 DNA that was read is TGCAGTGTTATTGTCCCTGGGGCCAACGTC. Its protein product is CSVIVPGANV. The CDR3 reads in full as CSVIVPGANVLTF.

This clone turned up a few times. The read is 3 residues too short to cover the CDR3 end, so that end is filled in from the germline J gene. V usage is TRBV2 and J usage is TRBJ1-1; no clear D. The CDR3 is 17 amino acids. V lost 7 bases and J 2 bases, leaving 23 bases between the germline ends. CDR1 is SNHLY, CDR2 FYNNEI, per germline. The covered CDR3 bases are TGTGCCAGCACATCAAGCCGAGAATCCCCCCGAAACACTGAA. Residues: CASTSSRESPRNTE. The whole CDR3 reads CASTSSRESPRNTEAFF.

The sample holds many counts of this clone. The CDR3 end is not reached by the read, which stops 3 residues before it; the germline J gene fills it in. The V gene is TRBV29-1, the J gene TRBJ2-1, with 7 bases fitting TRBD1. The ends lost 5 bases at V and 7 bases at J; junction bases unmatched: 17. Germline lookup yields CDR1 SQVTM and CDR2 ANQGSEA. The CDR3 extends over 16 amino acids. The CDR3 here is CSVLLRLRGQNNEQFF. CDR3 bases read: TGCAGCGTTCTCCTCCGTTTGAGGGGGCAGAATAATGAG.

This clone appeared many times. This chain's CDR3 is CASSQGLADLWVSSYNEQFF. The part of the CDR3 DNA that was read is TGTGCCAGCAGCCAAGGACTAGCGGATCTATGGGTTAGCTCCTACAATGAG. The chain joins TRBV14 to TRBJ2-1, with TRBD2 matching over 9 bases. The CDR3 end lies 3 residues beyond the end of the read and is filled in from the germline J gene. V was pared by 1 base and J by 0 bases, with 13 bases of the junction left unmatched. The CDR3 runs 20 residues. The germline CDR1 and CDR2 sequences are SGHDN and FVKESK.

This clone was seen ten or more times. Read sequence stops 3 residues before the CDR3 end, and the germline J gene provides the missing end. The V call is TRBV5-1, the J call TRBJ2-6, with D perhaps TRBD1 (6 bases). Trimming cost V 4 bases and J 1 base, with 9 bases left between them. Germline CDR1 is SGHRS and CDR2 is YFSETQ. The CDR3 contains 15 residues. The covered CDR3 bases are TGCGCCAGCAGCCAGACAGGATCTGGGGCCAACGTC. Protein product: CASSQTGSGANV. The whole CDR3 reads CASSQTGSGANVLTF.

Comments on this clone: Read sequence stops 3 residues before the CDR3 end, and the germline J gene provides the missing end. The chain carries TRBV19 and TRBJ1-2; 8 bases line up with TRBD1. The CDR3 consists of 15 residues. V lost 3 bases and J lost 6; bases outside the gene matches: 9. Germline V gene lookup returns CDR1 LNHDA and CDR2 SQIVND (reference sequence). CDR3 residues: CASSILDRVSNGYTF. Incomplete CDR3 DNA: TGTGCCAGTAGTATTCTGGACAGGGTTTCGAATGGC.

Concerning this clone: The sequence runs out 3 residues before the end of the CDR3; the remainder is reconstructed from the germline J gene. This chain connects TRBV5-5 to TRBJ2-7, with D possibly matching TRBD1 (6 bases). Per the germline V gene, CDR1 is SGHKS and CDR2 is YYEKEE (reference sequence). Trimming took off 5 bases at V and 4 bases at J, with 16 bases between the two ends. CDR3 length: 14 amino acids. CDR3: CASSLTGTKYEQYF. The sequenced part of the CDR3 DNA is TGTGCCAGCAGTCTGACCGGGACAAAGTACGAG.

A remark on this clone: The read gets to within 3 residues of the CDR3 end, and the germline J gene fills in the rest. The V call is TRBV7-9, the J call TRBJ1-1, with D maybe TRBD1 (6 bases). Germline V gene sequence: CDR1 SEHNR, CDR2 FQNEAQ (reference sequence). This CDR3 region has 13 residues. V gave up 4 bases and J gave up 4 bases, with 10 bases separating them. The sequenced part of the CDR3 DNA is TGTGCCAGCAGCTCACAGGGTGGCACTGAA. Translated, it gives CASSSQGGTE. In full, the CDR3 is CASSSQGGTEAFF.

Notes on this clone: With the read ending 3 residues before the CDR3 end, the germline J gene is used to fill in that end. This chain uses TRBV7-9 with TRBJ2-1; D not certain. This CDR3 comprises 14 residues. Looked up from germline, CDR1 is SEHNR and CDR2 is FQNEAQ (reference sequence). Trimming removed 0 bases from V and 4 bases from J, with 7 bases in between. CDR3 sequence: CASSLAHSYNEQFF. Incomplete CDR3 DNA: TGTGCCAGCAGCTTAGCACACAGTTACAATGAG.